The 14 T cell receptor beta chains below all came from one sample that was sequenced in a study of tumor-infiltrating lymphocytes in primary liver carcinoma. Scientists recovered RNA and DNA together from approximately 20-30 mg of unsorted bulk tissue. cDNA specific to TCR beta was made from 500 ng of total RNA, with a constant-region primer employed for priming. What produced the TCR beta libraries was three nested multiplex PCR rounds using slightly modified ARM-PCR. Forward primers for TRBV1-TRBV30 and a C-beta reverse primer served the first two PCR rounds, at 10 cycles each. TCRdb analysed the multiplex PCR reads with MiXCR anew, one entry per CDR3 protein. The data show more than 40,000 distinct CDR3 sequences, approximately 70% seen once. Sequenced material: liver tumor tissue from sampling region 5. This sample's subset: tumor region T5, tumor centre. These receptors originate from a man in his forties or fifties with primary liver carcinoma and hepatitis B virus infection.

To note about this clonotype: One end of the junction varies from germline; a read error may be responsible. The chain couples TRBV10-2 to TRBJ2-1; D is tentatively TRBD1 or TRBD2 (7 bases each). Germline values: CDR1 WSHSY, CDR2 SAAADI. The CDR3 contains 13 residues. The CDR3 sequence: CTSGTEGDNQQFF. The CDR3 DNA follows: TGCACCAGCGGGACAGAGGGAGACAATCAGCAGTTCTTC.

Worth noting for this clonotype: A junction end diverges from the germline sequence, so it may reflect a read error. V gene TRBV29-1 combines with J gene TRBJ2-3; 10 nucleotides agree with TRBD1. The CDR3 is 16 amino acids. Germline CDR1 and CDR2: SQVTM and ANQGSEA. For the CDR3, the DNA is TGTAGCGTTGAAGTCCGGGACAGGGGAGTTGCAGATACGCACTATTTT. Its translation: CSVEVRDRGVADTHYF.

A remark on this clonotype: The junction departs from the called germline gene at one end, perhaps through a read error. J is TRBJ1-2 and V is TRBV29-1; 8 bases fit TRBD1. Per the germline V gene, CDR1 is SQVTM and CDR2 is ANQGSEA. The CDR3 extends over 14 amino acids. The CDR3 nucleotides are TGCTGCGTAGGGACAGGTTACCGGAACTATGGCTACACCTTC. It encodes CCVGTGYRNYGYTF.

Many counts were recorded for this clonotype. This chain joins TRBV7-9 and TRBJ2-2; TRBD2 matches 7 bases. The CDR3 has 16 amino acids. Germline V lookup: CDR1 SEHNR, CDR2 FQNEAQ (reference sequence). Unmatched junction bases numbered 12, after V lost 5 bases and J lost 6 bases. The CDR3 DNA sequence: TGTGCCAGCAGCCCCCCTAGCGGAGTTTCGGCCGGGGAGCTGTTTTTT. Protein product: CASSPPSGVSAGELFF.

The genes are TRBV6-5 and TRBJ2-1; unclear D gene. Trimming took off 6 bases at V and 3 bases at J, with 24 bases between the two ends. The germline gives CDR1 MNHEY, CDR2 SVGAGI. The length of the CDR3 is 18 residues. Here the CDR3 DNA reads TGTGCCAGCAGCCCACGGGTGCGCTCAACAAAACACTACAATGAGCAGTTCTTC. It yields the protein CASSPRVRSTKHYNEQFF.

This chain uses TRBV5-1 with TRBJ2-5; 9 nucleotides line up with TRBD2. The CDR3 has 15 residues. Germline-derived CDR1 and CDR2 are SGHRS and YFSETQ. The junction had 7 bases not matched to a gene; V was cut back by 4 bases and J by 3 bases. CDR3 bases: TGCGCCAGCAGCACCGGGACTAGCAGGAAAGAGACCCAGTACTTC. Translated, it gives CASSTGTSRKETQYF.

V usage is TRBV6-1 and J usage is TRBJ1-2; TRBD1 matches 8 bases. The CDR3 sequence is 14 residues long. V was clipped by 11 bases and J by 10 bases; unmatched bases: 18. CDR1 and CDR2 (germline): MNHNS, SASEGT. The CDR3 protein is CASLMTGVDYDYTF. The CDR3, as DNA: TGTGCCTCTCTCATGACAGGGGTGGACTACGACTACACCTTC.

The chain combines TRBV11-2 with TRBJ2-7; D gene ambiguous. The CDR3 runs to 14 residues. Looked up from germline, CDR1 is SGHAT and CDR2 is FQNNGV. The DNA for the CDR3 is TGTGCTAACAGCTTAACTGATACTGCCTACGAGCAGTACTTC. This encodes CANSLTDTAYEQYF. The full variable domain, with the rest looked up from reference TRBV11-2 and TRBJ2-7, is EAGVAQSPRYKIIEKRQSVAFWCNPISGHATLYWYQQILGQGPKLLIQFQNNGVVDDSQLPKDRFSAERLKGVDSTLKIQPAKLEDSAVYLCANSLTDTAYEQYFGPGTRLTVT.

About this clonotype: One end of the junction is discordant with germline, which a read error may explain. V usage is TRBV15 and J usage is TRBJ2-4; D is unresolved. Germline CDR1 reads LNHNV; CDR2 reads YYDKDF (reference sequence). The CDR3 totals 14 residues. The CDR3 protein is CATSREIAENIQYF. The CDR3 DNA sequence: TGTGCCACCAGCAGAGAGATAGCCGAAAACATTCAGTACTTC.

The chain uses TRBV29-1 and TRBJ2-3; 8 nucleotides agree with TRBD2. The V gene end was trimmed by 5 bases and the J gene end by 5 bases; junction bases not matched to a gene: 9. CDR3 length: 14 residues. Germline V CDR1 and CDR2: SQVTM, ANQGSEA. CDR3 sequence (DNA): TGCAGCGTTCCGGGAGGGGCGATGGGAGATACGCAGTATTTT. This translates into CSVPGGAMGDTQYF.

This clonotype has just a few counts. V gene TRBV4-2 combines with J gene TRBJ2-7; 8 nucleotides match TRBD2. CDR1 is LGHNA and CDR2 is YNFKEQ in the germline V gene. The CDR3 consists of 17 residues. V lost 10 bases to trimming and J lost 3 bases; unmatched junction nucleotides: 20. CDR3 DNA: TGTGCCACTACTGGACTAGCCGGGGTTTATAAGTTCTACGAGCAGTACTTC. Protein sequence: CATTGLAGVYKFYEQYF.

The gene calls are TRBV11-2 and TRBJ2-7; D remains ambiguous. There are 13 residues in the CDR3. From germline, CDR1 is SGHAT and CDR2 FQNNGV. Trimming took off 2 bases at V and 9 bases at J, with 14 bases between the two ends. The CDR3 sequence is CASSLCELVPQYF. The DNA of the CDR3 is TGTGCCAGCAGCTTATGTGAGCTAGTGCCGCAGTACTTC.

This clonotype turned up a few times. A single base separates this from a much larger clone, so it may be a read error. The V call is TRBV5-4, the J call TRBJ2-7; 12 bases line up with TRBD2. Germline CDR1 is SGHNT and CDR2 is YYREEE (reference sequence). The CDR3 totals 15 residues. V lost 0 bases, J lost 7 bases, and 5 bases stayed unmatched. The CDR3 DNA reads TGTGCCAGCAGCTTGGAGACTAGCGGGGGACGGGAGCAGTACTTC. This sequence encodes CASSLETSGGREQYF. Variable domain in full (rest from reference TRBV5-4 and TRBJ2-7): ETGVTQSPTHLIKTRGQQVTLRCSSQSGHNTVSWYQQALGQGPQFIFQYYREEENGRGNFPPRFSGLQFPNYSSELNVNALELDDSALYLCASSLETSGGREQYFGPGTRLTVT.

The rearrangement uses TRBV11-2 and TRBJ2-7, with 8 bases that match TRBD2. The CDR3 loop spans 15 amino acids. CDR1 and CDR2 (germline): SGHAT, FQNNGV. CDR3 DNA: TGTGCCGGCAGCTCTTCTTCGCGGGAGGTCTACGAGCAGTACGTC. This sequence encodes CAGSSSSREVYEQYV.